This T cell receptor (beta chain) was retrieved from a study of patients and donors after allogeneic stem cell transplantation. MiXCR, applied by TCRdb to the RT-PCR reads, yields one record per CDR3 protein. Of about a million distinct CDR3 sequences in the sample, roughly 18% are singletons; the top ten hold 6%. V was shortened by 2 bases and J by 6 bases, with 13 bases between the two germline ends. CDR1 MNHEY and CDR2 SMNVEV come from the germline V gene (reference sequence). This CDR3 contains 14 residues. This receptor was obtained from a human donor who was either an allogeneic HSCT recipient or a stem cell or donor lymphocyte infusion donor (not recorded which). It is not recorded whose cells these are; they may come from a transplant donor. Sequencing input: blood, either unsorted or a sorted T cell fraction (not recorded which). The V gene is TRBV27, the J gene TRBJ1-1; D gene ambiguous. This chain's CDR3 is CASSLLFRSAEAFF. The CDR3, as DNA: TGTGCCAGCAGTTTACTTTTCCGGAGCGCTGAAGCTTTCTTT.